This record covers a single T cell receptor beta chain. Its antigen is unidentified. Every contributor of samples was a Caucasian grown-up residing in Nashville, Tennessee. This CDR3 has 11 amino acids. Germline V gene lookup returns CDR1 DFQATT and CDR2 SNEGSKA (reference sequence). Produced via immunoSEQ multiplex PCR; TCRdb's table is partial and in-frame only. Found here are more than 550,000 clones, roughly 87% of them singletons; the top ten hold 34%. This record belongs to a study of shared clonotypes between healthy human individuals. The overall study: CD4 naive cells filled three plates per donor, CD4 memory three, CD8 naive two and CD8 memory one. Study-wide results and limits: Memory subsets had estimated richness that was generally smaller than that of naive subsets. Depth of sequencing was expected to influence donor clonotype sharing.

J is TRBJ1-4 and V is TRBV20-1; perhaps TRBD1 as D (5 bases). The sequenced material came from memory CD8+ T cells from PBMCs. Subset here: CD45RO+ cells pooled with CCR7-negative TemRA cells. This receptor was identified in a man aged 18 to 35 in good health. Some clones in this sample may be carry-over from other donors' samples. The CDR3 here is CRGQDNEKLFF. In nucleotides, the CDR3 is TGCAGGGGGCAGGATAATGAAAAACTGTTTTTT.